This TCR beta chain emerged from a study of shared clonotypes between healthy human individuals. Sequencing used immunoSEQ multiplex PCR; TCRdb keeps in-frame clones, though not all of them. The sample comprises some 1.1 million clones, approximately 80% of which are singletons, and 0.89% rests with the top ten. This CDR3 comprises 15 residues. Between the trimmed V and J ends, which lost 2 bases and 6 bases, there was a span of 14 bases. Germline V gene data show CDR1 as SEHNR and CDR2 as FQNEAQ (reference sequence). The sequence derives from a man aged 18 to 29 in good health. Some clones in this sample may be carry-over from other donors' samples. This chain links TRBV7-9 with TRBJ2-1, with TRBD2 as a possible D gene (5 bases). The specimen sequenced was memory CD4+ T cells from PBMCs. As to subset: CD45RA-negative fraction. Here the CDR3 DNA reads TGTGCCAGCAGCTTAAGTATAGCGTCGGGCAATGAGCAGTTCTTC. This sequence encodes CASSLSIASGNEQFF.